One and the same sample provided the 8 T cell receptor beta chains below, sequenced in a study of cytomegalovirus exposure and HLA in healthy donors. Produced via immunoSEQ multiplex PCR; TCRdb's table is partial and in-frame only. The data show 210,000 or so clones, around 88% seen once. The sample was PBMCs. The origin of the receptors is a woman aged 18 to 35 in good health and CMV-seronegative.

The chain has TRBV2 and TRBJ2-7; 10 nucleotides align to TRBD2. V lost 9 bases, J lost 4 bases, and 6 bases stayed unmatched. The CDR3 contains 13 residues. Germline-derived CDR1 and CDR2 are SNHLY and FYNNEI. CDR3 protein: CARSTSGTYEQYF. The CDR3 DNA reads TGTGCCAGATCAACTAGCGGGACTTACGAGCAGTACTTC.

The chain combines TRBV5-8 with TRBJ1-1; 10 bases map to TRBD1. This CDR3 region has 17 residues. CDR1 and CDR2 from the germline V gene are SGHTS and YDEGEE. V gave up 4 bases and J gave up 4 bases; unmatched junction bases: 13. In DNA form, the CDR3 reads TGTGCCAGCAGCCCTTGGCCGACAGGGGGCTTGGGCACTGAAGCTTTCTTT. Protein: CASSPWPTGGLGTEAFF.

This clone was seen a handful of times. The J gene is TRBJ1-1, the V gene TRBV29-1; D possibly corresponds to TRBD1 (5 bases). Germline lookup yields CDR1 SQVTM and CDR2 ANQGSEA. This CDR3 has 9 residues. V lost 3 bases, J lost 10 bases, and 6 bases lay in between. The CDR3 coding sequence is TGCAGCGTTGACGGGGGAGCTTTCTTT. Translating gives CSVDGGAFF.

The chain combines TRBV27 with TRBJ1-5, with a tentative D call TRBD1 (6 bases). Trimming shortened V by 2 bases and J by 7 bases, and 6 bases separated the two germline ends. The CDR3 loop spans 12 amino acids. Germline lookup yields CDR1 MNHEY and CDR2 SMNVEV (reference sequence). CDR3 DNA sequence: TGTGCCAGCAGTTTACAGGGGCAGCCCCAGCATTTT. This encodes CASSLQGQPQHF.

The rearrangement joins TRBV7-3 to TRBJ2-7; TRBD2 might be the D (5 bases). Looked up from germline, CDR1 is SGHTA and CDR2 is FQGTGA. The CDR3 consists of 17 residues. V was pared by 9 bases and J by 6 bases, with 30 bases between. CDR3 nucleotide sequence: TGTGCCAGACCCCGCGCCTTTTGGGGAGTGAGTCGAAGCGAGCAGTACTTC. It yields the protein CARPRAFWGVSRSEQYF.

This clone appeared a single time. The rearrangement links TRBV18 to TRBJ1-1; the D is unclear. This CDR3 spans 13 amino acids. V shed 3 bases and J shed 7 bases, with 12 bases lying between them. Looked up from germline, CDR1 is KGHSH and CDR2 is LQKENI. DNA of the CDR3: TGTGCCAGCTCACCGGAGCAGCAGTTTGAAGCTTTCTTT. It is translated as CASSPEQQFEAFF.

The genes are TRBV2 and TRBJ2-1; D may be TRBD1 (6 bases). CDR3 length: 15 residues. Per germline, CDR1 SNHLY and CDR2 FYNNEI. The ends were cut back, 3 bases at V and 8 bases at J, with 17 bases in the middle. The CDR3 nucleotides are TGTGCCAGCAGTGAGGGGGCAGGGAATCCGTATGAGCAGTTCTTC. It specifies CASSEGAGNPYEQFF.

The gene calls are TRBV28 and TRBJ1-5, with TRBD1 identical over 8 bases. The CDR3 is made up of 15 amino acids. Per the germline V gene, CDR1 is MDHEN and CDR2 is SYDVKM. V lost 8 bases and J lost 2; bases outside the gene matches: 8. CDR3 sequence reads: CASLTLTGGNQPQHF. The DNA for the CDR3 is TGTGCCAGCTTAACCTTGACAGGGGGCAATCAGCCCCAGCATTTT.